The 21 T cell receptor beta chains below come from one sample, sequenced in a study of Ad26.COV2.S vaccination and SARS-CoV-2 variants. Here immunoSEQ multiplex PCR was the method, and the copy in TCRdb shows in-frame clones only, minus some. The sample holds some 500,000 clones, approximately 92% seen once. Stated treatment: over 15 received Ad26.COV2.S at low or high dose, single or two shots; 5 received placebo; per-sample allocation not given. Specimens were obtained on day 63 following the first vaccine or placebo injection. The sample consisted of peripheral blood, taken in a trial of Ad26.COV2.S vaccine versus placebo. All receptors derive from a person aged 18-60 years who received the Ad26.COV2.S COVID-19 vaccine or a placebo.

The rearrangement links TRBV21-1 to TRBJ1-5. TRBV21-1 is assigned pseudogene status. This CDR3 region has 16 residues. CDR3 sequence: CASTPLRGLSNQPQHF. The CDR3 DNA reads TGTGCCAGCACCCCCCTCCGGGGTTTAAGCAATCAGCCCCAGCATTTT.

As DNA, the CDR3 is TGTGCCAGCAGTGCATCAATGAACACTGAAGCTTTCTTT. Its translation: CASSASMNTEAFF. V and J are TRBV27 and TRBJ1-1; D is unresolved. Trimming took 5 bases from V and 0 from J, leaving 7 bases between them. The germline gives CDR1 MNHEY, CDR2 SMNVEV (reference sequence). This CDR3 is 13 amino acids long.

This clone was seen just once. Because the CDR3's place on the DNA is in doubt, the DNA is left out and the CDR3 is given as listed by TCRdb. The CDR3 spells CASSRGLSWEFF. The rearrangement links TRBV6-2 or TRBV6-3 to TRBJ2-1; the DNA was not compared with TRBD2, the D call given in the table. With termini counted, the CDR3 has 12 amino acids. Germline lookup yields CDR1 MNHEY and CDR2 SVGEGT.

The CDR3 nucleotides are TGTGCCAGCAGCTTACGAAGCGGGAACCAAGAGACCCAGTACTTC. It codes for CASSLRSGNQETQYF. The gene calls are TRBV7-3 and TRBJ2-5, with TRBD2 matching 7 bases. The CDR3 runs 15 residues. Germline CDR1 SGHTA, CDR2 FQGTGA. J was trimmed by 0 bases and V by 2 bases; bases with no gene match: 3.

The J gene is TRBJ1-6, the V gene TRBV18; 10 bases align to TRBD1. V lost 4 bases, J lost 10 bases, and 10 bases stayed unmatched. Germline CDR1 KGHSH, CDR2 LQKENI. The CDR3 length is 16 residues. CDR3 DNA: TGTGCCAGCTCACATTACGGGGACAGGGGCGAATCACCCCTCCACTTT. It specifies CASSHYGDRGESPLHF. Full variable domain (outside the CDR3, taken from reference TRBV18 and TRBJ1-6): NAGVMQNPRHLVRRRGQEARLRCSPMKGHSHVYWYRQLPEEGLKFMVYLQKENIIDESGMPKERFSAEFPKEGPSILRIQQVVRGDSAAYFCASSHYGDRGESPLHFGNGTRLTVT.

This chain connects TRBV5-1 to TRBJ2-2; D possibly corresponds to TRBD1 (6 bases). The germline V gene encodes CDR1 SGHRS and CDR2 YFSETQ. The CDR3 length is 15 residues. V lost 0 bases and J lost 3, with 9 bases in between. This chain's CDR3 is CASSLAQGDTGELFF. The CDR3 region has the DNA TGCGCCAGCAGCTTGGCACAGGGAGACACCGGGGAGCTGTTTTTT.

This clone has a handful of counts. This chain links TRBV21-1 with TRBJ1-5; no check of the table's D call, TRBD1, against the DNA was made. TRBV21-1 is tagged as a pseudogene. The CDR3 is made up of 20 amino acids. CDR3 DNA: TGTGCCAGCAGCGGACCGGGACAGGGTCCCATCTATGGTAGCAATCAGCCCCAGCATTTT. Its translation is CASSGPGQGPIYGSNQPQHF.

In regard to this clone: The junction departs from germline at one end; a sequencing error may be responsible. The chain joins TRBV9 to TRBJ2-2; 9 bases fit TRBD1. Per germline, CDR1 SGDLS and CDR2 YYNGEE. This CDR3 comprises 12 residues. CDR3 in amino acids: CASSADRGGLFF. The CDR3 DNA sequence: TGTGCCAGCAGCGCCGACAGGGGGGGGCTGTTTTTT.

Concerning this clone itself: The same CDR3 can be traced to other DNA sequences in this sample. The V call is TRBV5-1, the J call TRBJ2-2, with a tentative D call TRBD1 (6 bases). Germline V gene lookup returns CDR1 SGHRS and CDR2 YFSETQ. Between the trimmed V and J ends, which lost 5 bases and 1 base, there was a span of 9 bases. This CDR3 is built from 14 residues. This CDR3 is CASRGTLNTGELFF. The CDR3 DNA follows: TGCGCCAGCAGGGGGACATTGAACACCGGGGAGCTGTTTTTT.

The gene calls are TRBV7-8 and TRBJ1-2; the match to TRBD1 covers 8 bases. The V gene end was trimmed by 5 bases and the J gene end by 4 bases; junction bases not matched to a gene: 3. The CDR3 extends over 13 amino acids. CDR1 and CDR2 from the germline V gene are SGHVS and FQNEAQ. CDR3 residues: CASSRTGFYGYTF. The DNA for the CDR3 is TGTGCCAGCAGCCGGACAGGGTTCTATGGCTACACCTTC.

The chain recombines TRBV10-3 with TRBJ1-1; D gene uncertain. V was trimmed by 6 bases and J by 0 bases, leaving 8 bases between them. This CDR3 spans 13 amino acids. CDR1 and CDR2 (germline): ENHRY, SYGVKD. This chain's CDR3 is CAIRSIMNTEAFF. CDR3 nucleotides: TGTGCCATCAGATCTATTATGAACACTGAAGCTTTCTTT.

This CDR3 reads CASSLRPGGNLYGNQPQHF. In nucleotides, the CDR3 is TGTGCCAGCAGCTTAAGGCCAGGGGGAAACCTCTATGGCAATCAGCCCCAGCATTTT. V and J are TRBV7-6 and TRBJ1-5; the match to TRBD1 covers 7 bases. The germline V gene encodes CDR1 SGHVS and CDR2 FNYEAQ. V trimming: 2 bases; J trimming: 2 bases; junction bases outside the gene matches: 15. The CDR3 runs 19 residues.

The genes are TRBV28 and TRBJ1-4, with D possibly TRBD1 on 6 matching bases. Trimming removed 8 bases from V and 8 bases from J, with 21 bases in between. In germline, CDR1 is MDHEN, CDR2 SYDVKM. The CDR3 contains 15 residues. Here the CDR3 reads CASSTTDSITEKLFF. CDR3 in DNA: TGTGCCAGCTCAACCACGGACAGTATTACCGAAAAACTGTTTTTT. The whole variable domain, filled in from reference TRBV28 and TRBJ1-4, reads DVKVTQSSRYLVKRTGEKVFLECVQDMDHENMFWYRQDPGLGLRLIYFSYDVKMKEKGDIPEGYSVSREKKERFSLILESASTNQTSMYLCASSTTDSITEKLFFGSGTQLSVL.

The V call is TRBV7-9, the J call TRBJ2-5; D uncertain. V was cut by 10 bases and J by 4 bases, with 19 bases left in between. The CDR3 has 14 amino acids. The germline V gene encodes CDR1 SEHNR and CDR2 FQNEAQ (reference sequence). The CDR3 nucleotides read TGTGCCACCCCCCCGAGAGAGGTGGGAGAGACCCAGTACTTC. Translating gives CATPPREVGETQYF.

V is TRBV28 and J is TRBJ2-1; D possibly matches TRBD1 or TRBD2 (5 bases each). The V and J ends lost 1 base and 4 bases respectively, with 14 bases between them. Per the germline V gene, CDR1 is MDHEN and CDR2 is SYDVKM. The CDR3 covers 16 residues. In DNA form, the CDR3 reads TGTGCCAGCAGTTTATTCCCGGGGCCCGATTACAATGAGCAGTTCTTC. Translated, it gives CASSLFPGPDYNEQFF. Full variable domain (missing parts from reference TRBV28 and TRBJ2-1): DVKVTQSSRYLVKRTGEKVFLECVQDMDHENMFWYRQDPGLGLRLIYFSYDVKMKEKGDIPEGYSVSREKKERFSLILESASTNQTSMYLCASSLFPGPDYNEQFFGPGTRLTVL.

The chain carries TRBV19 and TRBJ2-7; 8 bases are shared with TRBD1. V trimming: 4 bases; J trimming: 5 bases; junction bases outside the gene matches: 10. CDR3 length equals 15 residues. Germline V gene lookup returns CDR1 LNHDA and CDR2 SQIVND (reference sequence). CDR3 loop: CASSTQGAWWDEQYF. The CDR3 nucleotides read TGTGCCAGTAGTACCCAGGGGGCTTGGTGGGACGAGCAGTACTTC.

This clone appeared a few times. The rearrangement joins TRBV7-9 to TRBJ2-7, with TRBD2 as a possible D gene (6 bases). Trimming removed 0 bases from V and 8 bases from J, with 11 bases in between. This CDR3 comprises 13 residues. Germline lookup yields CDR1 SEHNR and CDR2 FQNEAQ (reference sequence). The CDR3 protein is CASSLAGGPQQYF. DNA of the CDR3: TGTGCCAGCAGCTTAGCGGGGGGACCTCAGCAGTACTTC.

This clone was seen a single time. CDR3 sequence: CASSQAYRNSPLHF. The DNA of the CDR3 is TGTGCCAGCAGCCAAGCTTATAGAAATTCACCCCTCCACTTT. This rearrangement joins TRBV14 to TRBJ1-6; unclear D gene. The germline gives CDR1 SGHDN, CDR2 FVKESK. V gave up 1 base and J gave up 7 bases, with 8 bases separating them. The CDR3 extends over 14 amino acids.

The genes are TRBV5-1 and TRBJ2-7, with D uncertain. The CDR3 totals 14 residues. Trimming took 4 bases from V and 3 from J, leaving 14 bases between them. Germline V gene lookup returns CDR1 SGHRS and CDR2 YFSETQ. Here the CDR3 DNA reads TGCGCCAGCAGCATCAGCCCCGTACTCTACGAGCAGTACTTC. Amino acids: CASSISPVLYEQYF.

CDR3 residues: CASSLVGGAQFF. The CDR3 DNA reads as TGTGCCAGCAGCTTAGTGGGGGGGGCGCAGTTCTTC. The chain is built from TRBV7-2 and TRBJ2-1, with a tentative D call TRBD2 (7 bases). Between the trimmed V and J ends, which lost 1 base and 12 bases, there was a span of 10 bases. This CDR3 has 12 residues. Germline V lookup: CDR1 SGHTA, CDR2 FQGNSA. Drawing the rest from reference TRBV7-2 and TRBJ2-1, the complete variable domain is GAGVSQSPSNKVTEKGKDVELRCDPISGHTALYWYRQSLGQGLEFLIYFQGNSAPDKSGLPSDRFSAERTGGSVSTLTIQRTQQEDSAVYLCASSLVGGAQFFGPGTRLTVL.

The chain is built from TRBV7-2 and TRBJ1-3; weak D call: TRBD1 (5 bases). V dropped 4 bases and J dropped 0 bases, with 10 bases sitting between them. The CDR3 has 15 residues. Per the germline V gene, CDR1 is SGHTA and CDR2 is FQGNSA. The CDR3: CASSYQTVSGNTIYF. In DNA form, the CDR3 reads TGTGCCAGCAGCTATCAGACAGTCTCTGGAAACACCATATATTTT.